These 15 T cell receptor beta chains originate from one sample sequenced in a study of blood T cell repertoires in COVID-19. TCRdb's table, derived via immunoSEQ multiplex PCR, lists solely in-frame clones and lacks some. The table records 200,000 to 300,000 clones, approximately 80% of them present only once. The material sequenced was peripheral blood. These receptors were collected from an older woman with active or convalescent COVID-19.

CDR3 residues: CASSPGTGGFLGYEQYV. The CDR3 nucleotides are TGTGCCAGCTCACCCGGGACAGGGGGTTTCCTGGGGTACGAGCAGTACGTC. The chain recombines TRBV18 with TRBJ2-7; 11 bases are a match to TRBD1. The CDR3 has 17 residues. From germline, CDR1 is KGHSH and CDR2 LQKENI. J was trimmed by 4 bases and V by 3 bases; bases with no gene match: 11.

J is TRBJ1-2 and V is TRBV6-6, with D possibly TRBD1 on 5 matching bases. CDR1 and CDR2 (germline): MNHNY, SVGAGI (reference sequence). The CDR3 has 14 amino acids. The germline V and J ends were trimmed by 1 base and 2 bases, with 8 bases remaining between them. CDR3 sequence: CASSYLTDNYGYTF. In DNA form, the CDR3 reads TGTGCCAGCAGTTACTTGACAGACAACTATGGCTACACCTTC.

V and J are TRBV18 and TRBJ2-7, with 10 bases lining up with TRBD2. The CDR3 runs to 17 residues. Germline CDR1 and CDR2: KGHSH and LQKENI. After removal of 3 bases from V and 6 bases from J, the junction contained 14 bases not matched to a gene. The CDR3 sequence is CASSPALAGAGVSEQYF. The CDR3 DNA reads as TGTGCCAGCTCACCGGCGCTAGCGGGAGCCGGGGTTTCCGAGCAGTACTTC.

In DNA form, the CDR3 reads TGTGCCACACCTCCGACAGGGCCGGGGGAGCAGTACTTC. Amino acids: CATPPTGPGEQYF. The chain employs TRBV6-5 and TRBJ2-7; the match to TRBD1 covers 7 bases. Trimming took 10 bases from V and 7 from J; bases not matched to a gene: 13. Germline V gene data show CDR1 as MNHEY and CDR2 as SVGAGI. This CDR3 region has 13 residues.

The V gene is TRBV5-1, the J gene TRBJ1-4; perhaps TRBD1 as D (6 bases). This CDR3 comprises 16 residues. Germline CDR1 and CDR2: SGHRS and YFSETQ. Trimming cost V 2 bases and J 5 bases, with 16 bases left between them. This CDR3 is CASSLQQGGENEKLFF. DNA for the CDR3: TGCGCCAGCAGCTTACAACAGGGCGGTGAGAATGAAAAACTGTTTTTT.

The V gene is TRBV5-1, the J gene TRBJ1-1, with 10 nucleotides matching TRBD1. CDR3 length equals 18 residues. The V gene's germline CDR1 is SGHRS and CDR2 YFSETQ. Trimming took 3 bases from V and 1 from J; bases not matched to a gene: 12. CDR3 region: CASSYTGTGASPNTEAFF. The CDR3 DNA follows: TGCGCCAGCAGCTACACCGGGACAGGGGCCTCCCCGAACACTGAAGCTTTCTTT.

This clone has a single count. The chain has TRBV6-2 or TRBV6-3 and TRBJ2-7; tentative D call: TRBD2 (6 bases). The CDR3 is 12 residues long. Per germline, CDR1 MNHEY and CDR2 SVGEGT. Deletions cut 2 bases from V and 9 bases from J, with 11 bases between. CDR3 DNA sequence: TGTGCCAGCAGTTACCCCGGGACTGGGCAGTACGTC. Protein product: CASSYPGTGQYV.

V gene TRBV28 combines with J gene TRBJ1-1; TRBD1 is a possible D gene (6 bases). V lost 11 bases, J lost 1 base, and 14 bases lay in between. CDR1 is MDHEN, CDR2 SYDVKM, per germline. CDR3 length: 13 residues. The DNA of the CDR3 is TGTGCCGCGCAGGGGATTCGGAACACTGAAGCTTTCTTT. Translation gives CAAQGIRNTEAFF.

This chain links TRBV2 with TRBJ2-7; 7 positions agree with TRBD2. The trim removed 10 bases at V and 1 base at J, leaving 7 bases unmatched. Per germline, CDR1 SNHLY and CDR2 FYNNEI. The CDR3 length is 13 residues. CDR3 sequence: CATLGRASYEQYF. The CDR3 coding sequence is TGTGCCACCTTAGGGAGGGCATCCTACGAGCAGTACTTC.

This chain joins TRBV5-1 and TRBJ2-6; D remains unclear. V shed 2 bases and J shed 4 bases, with 10 bases lying between them. The germline gives CDR1 SGHRS, CDR2 YFSETQ. The CDR3 has 15 amino acids. The DNA of the CDR3 is TGCGCCAGCAGCTTCTCGGGTTCCGGGGCCAACGTCCTGACTTTC. Protein: CASSFSGSGANVLTF.

As to this clone: This same CDR3 is encoded by further DNA sequences in the sample. The chain's CDR3 is CASSSQTYEQYF. CDR3 nucleotide sequence: TGTGCCAGCAGTTCACAAACCTACGAGCAGTACTTC. The chain combines TRBV28 with TRBJ2-7; D unresolved. With 4 bases removed from V and 2 bases from J, the gap between germline ends came to 6 bases. Germline V gene sequence: CDR1 MDHEN, CDR2 SYDVKM. CDR3 size: 12 residues.

This clone is a singleton in its sample. The J gene is TRBJ2-7, the V gene TRBV9, with unresolved D. The CDR3 has 13 residues. The V gene lost 3 bases and the J gene lost 3 bases, with 10 bases spanning the gap. The germline gives CDR1 SGDLS, CDR2 YYNGEE. For the CDR3, the DNA is TGTGCCAGCAGCGCCACTTTAAACTACGAGCAGTACTTC. This encodes CASSATLNYEQYF.

V is TRBV19 and J is TRBJ1-1; D may be TRBD1 (5 bases). V shed 6 bases and J shed 10 bases, with 12 bases lying between them. CDR3 length: 11 amino acids. The germline gives CDR1 LNHDA, CDR2 SQIVND (reference sequence). The CDR3 region is CASRNGGGAFF. The CDR3 region has the DNA TGTGCCAGTAGGAACGGGGGGGGAGCTTTCTTT.

For the CDR3, the DNA is TGTGCCAGCAGTGTAAACAGACCTAGCAATCAGCCCCAGCATTTT. This gives the protein CASSVNRPSNQPQHF. The chain couples TRBV2 to TRBJ1-5; D is uncertain. V was clipped by 4 bases and J by 0 bases, with 10 bases between them. In germline, CDR1 is SNHLY, CDR2 FYNNEI. This CDR3 has 15 amino acids. The full variable domain, with the rest looked up from reference TRBV2 and TRBJ1-5, is EPEVTQTPSHQVTQMGQEVILRCVPISNHLYFYWYRQILGQKVEFLVSFYNNEISEKSEIFDDQFSVERPDGSNFTLKIRSTKLEDSAMYFCASSVNRPSNQPQHFGDGTRLSIL.

The chain carries TRBV27 and TRBJ2-7; the match to TRBD1 covers 8 bases. CDR3 size: 14 residues. Germline CDR1 and CDR2: MNHEY and SMNVEV (reference sequence). V lost 6 bases to trimming and J lost 4 bases; unmatched junction nucleotides: 8. Here the CDR3 reads CASSPWTGRYEQYV. In DNA form, the CDR3 reads TGTGCCAGCAGCCCATGGACAGGGCGGTACGAGCAGTACGTC.